This is a list of T cell receptor beta chains from one sample in a study of T cell responses to AZD1222 COVID-19 vaccine. Data came from immunoSEQ multiplex PCR; TCRdb stores just in-frame clones and leaves some out. The data show tens of thousands of clones, more than 75% seen once. The source was peripheral blood, collected on day 0 of MenACWY control vaccination. Source of these receptors: an adult in good health. Each CDR3 is given with its conserved first and last residue. D genes are given only for firm matches. Only part of the rows carry a size: once, few, many, or a class if the clone is expanded.

>TRBD2|TRBJ2-3|TRBV19|-
TGTGCCAGTAGTCCCCTAGCGGGAGAATCGGCAGATACGCAGTATTTT
CASSPLAGESADTQYF
>-|TRBJ1-2|TRBV27|-
TGTGCCAGCAGTGGCCCCGGAGTGGGCTACACCTTC
CASSGPGVGYTF
>TRBD1|TRBJ1-4|TRBV5-4|-
TGTGCCAGCAGCTTGTCAGGGGGCCATGAAAAACTGTTTTTT
CASSLSGGHEKLFF
>TRBD1|TRBJ2-7|TRBV5-1|-
TGCGCCAGCAGCTTGGGGACAGGAGCCTCCTACGAGCAGTACTTC
CASSLGTGASYEQYF
>TRBD1|TRBJ1-3|TRBV3-1/TRBV3-2|once
TGTGCCAGCAGACCGACAGGGGGCGCGAACACCATATATTTT
CASRPTGGANTIYF
>TRBD1|TRBJ1-5|TRBV7-4|few
TGTGCCAGCAACAGGGGCAGGCAGCCCCAGCATTTT
CASNRGRQPQHF
>TRBD1|TRBJ1-2|TRBV7-8|-
TGTGCCAGCAGCTTATCCCCGGGACAGGGCGCCTATGGCTACACCTTC
CASSLSPGQGAYGYTF
>TRBD1|TRBJ1-4|TRBV6-5|-
TGTGCCAGCAGTTACTCAGCAGGGGGCTATGAAAAACTGTTTTTT
CASSYSAGGYEKLFF
>-|TRBJ1-1|TRBV6-1|-
TGTGCCAGCAGTGAAGAAAAGCGAGCTTTCTTT
CASSEEKRAFF
>-|TRBJ2-1|TRBV7-2|-
TGTGCCAGCAGCTTAGTGCCAGGCGTTTACAATGAGCAGTTCTTC
CASSLVPGVYNEQFF
>TRBD2|TRBJ2-7|TRBV19|-
TGTGCCAGTAGCGCAGTAGCGGGGGGAACCTACGAGCAGTACTTC
CASSAVAGGTYEQYF
>-|TRBJ2-1|TRBV19|-
TGTGCCAGTCCGTACAATGAGCAGTTCTTC
CASPYNEQFF
>-|TRBJ1-1|TRBV9|-
TGTGCCAGCAGCCTAGGACCGCGGAACACTGAAGCTTTCTTT
CASSLGPRNTEAFF
>TRBD1|TRBJ1-2|TRBV29-1|-
TGCAGCGTCCTTCTGACAGGGGACGGCTACACCTTC
CSVLLTGDGYTF
>TRBD2|TRBJ2-1|TRBV5-1|-
TGCGCCAGCAGCTTGTCGGGCGTGGGGGAGGGATACAATGAGCAGTTCTTC
CASSLSGVGEGYNEQFF
>TRBD2|TRBJ2-7|TRBV3-1/TRBV3-2|few
TGTGCCAGCAGCCAAGTAGCCGCGGGAGTGCAGTACTTC
CASSQVAAGVQYF
>-|TRBJ1-6|TRBV5-6|-
TGTGCCAGCAGCTTGGCCGGAGACTCACCCCTCCACTTT
CASSLAGDSPLHF
>TRBD1|TRBJ1-6|TRBV5-1|once
TGCGCCAGCAGCGTAGGACAGGGAGAAAATTCACCCCTCCACTTT
CASSVGQGENSPLHF
>TRBD1|TRBJ2-5|TRBV2|-
TGTGCCAGCAGTGCCGGGACAGGGTCTCGCTCGGAGACCCAGTACTTC
CASSAGTGSRSETQYF
>-|TRBJ1-1|TRBV19|once
TGTGCCAGTAGTCCCCCCCCCGCAGGTATCATGAACACTGAAGCTTTCTTT
CASSPPPAGIMNTEAFF
>TRBD2|TRBJ2-1|TRBV19|-
TGTGCCAGTAGAGGCATCGGGAGGGGTCAATGGGAGTTCTTC
CASRGIGRGQWEFF
>TRBD1|TRBJ2-7|TRBV10-2|-
TGCGCCAGCACCGGGACAGGCAACGAGCAGTACTTC
CASTGTGNEQYF
>TRBD1|TRBJ1-4|TRBV5-1|-
TGCGCCAGCAGCAGGGACAGCCGAAATGAAAAACTGTTTTTT
CASSRDSRNEKLFF
>-|TRBJ2-1|TRBV4-3|-
TGCGCCAGCAGCCAAGACAGTCTGGAAACCTACAATGAGCAGTTCTTC
CASSQDSLETYNEQFF
>TRBD1|TRBJ2-7|TRBV5-6|-
TGTGCCAGCACCTTAAGGGGGCAAACCTACGAGCAGTACTTC
CASTLRGQTYEQYF
>-|TRBJ2-5|TRBV2|-
TGTGCCAGCAGTCGGGACTTTCAAGAGACCCAGTACTTC
CASSRDFQETQYF
>-|TRBJ1-2|TRBV5-1|once
TGCGCCAGCAGCTTATCGACAGGATTGGGGGACTTCTATGGCTACACCTTC
CASSLSTGLGDFYGYTF
>-|TRBJ2-2|TRBV10-2|-
TGCGCCAGCAGGGCAGACGGGACCGGGGAGCTGTTTTTT
CASRADGTGELFF
>-|TRBJ2-2|TRBV12-3/TRBV12-4|once
TGTGCCAGCAGTTTAATCCTAGACGGGGAGCTGTTTTTT
CASSLILDGELFF
>-|TRBJ2-1|TRBV14|-
TGTGCCAGCAGCCAAGATAGGAGCCCGTTCTTC
CASSQDRSPFF
>TRBD2|TRBJ2-5|TRBV24-1|-
TGTGCCACTCAATGGGGCGCGGGAGGGCCTCAAGAGACCCAGTACTTC
CATQWGAGGPQETQYF
>TRBD1|TRBJ1-5|TRBV5-1|-
TGCGCCAGCAGCTTGGGCGGGACAGGGAATCAGCCCCAGCATTTT
CASSLGGTGNQPQHF
>-|TRBJ1-1|TRBV5-4|-
TGTGCCAGCAGCTTGGACGGCTACACTGAAGCTTTCTTT
CASSLDGYTEAFF
>-|TRBJ2-2|TRBV3-1/TRBV3-2|-
TGTGCCAGCAGCCAAGGACAGGCGAACACCGGGGAGCTGTTTTTT
CASSQGQANTGELFF
>-|TRBJ2-7|TRBV7-9|-
TGTGCCAGCAGCCACAGGGAGGGGCTTTACGAGCAGTACTTC
CASSHREGLYEQYF
>-|TRBJ1-1|TRBV10-2|-
TGCGCCAGCAGTTGGGGACCGAACACTGAAGCTTTCTTT
CASSWGPNTEAFF
>-|TRBJ1-2|TRBV29-1|-
TGCAGCGTTAGTCAGAATTATGGCTACACCTTC
CSVSQNYGYTF
>-|TRBJ2-3|TRBV7-2|-
TGTGCCAGCAGCTTGGGGGGTCGCACAGATACGCAGTATTTT
CASSLGGRTDTQYF
>TRBD2|TRBJ2-3|TRBV18|-
TGTGCCAGCTCACCTGGCGGGGGAGTCACAGATACGCAGTATTTT
CASSPGGGVTDTQYF
>TRBD1|TRBJ1-5|TRBV19|-
TGTGCCAGTAGTGGTACAGGGGGCGATCAGCCCCAGCATTTT
CASSGTGGDQPQHF
>-|TRBJ1-4|TRBV20-1|-
TGCAGTGCTAGAGTGATTGAAAAACTGTTTTTT
CSARVIEKLFF
>-|TRBJ2-1|TRBV5-6|-
TGTGCCAGCAGCTGGAGAGATGAGCAGTTCTTC
CASSWRDEQFF
>-|TRBJ1-3|TRBV6-6|-
TGTGCCGGGGCACAGAGCTCTGGAAACACCATATATTTT
CAGAQSSGNTIYF
>-|TRBJ1-1|TRBV3-1/TRBV3-2|-
TGTGCCAGCAGCCAAGACCTACCAGGGAACACTGAAGCTTTCTTT
CASSQDLPGNTEAFF
>-|TRBJ1-5|TRBV6-1|-
TGTGCCAGCAGTGAGGGGGTCAACAATCAGCCCCAGCATTTT
CASSEGVNNQPQHF
>-|TRBJ1-1|TRBV7-2|-
TGTGCCAGCAGCTTGAGGGGATCCATGAACACTGAAGCTTTCTTT
CASSLRGSMNTEAFF